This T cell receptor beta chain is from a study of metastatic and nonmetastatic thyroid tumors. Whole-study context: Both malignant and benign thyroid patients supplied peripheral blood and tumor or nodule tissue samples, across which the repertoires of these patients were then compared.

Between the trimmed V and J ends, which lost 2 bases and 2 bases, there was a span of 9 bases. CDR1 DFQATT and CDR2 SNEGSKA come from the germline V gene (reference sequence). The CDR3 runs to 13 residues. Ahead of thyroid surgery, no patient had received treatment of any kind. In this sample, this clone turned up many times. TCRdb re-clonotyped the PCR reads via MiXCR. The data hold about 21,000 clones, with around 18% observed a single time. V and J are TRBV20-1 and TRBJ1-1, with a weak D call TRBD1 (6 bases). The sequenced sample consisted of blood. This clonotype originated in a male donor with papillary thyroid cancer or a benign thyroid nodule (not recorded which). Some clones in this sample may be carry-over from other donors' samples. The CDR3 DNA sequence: TGCAGTGCTAGACTGGACAGAAACACTGAAGCTTTCTTT. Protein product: CSARLDRNTEAFF.